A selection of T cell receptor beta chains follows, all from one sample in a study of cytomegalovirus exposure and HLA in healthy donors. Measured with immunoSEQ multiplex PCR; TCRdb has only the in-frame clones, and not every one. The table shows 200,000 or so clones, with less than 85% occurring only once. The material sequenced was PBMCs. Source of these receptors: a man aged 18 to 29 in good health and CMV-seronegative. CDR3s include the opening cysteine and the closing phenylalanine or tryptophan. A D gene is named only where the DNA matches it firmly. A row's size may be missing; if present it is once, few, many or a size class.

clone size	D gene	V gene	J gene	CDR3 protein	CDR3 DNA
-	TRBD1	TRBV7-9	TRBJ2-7	CASSAARQPVQGAPWEQYF	TGTGCCAGCAGTGCCGCCCGTCAGCCGGTCCAGGGGGCGCCTTGGGAGCAGTACTTC
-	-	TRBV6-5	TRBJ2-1	CASSPGLSWNEQFF	TGTGCCAGCAGCCCGGGACTTTCCTGGAATGAGCAGTTCTTC
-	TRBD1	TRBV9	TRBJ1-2	CASSVQSAGGDYGYTF	TGTGCCAGCAGCGTACAATCTGCAGGGGGAGACTATGGCTACACCTTC
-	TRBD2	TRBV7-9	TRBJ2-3	CASSLAGGADTQYF	TGTGCCAGCAGCTTGGCGGGAGGGGCAGATACGCAGTATTTT
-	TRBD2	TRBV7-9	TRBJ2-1	CASSSSGRSYNEQFF	TGTGCCAGCAGTTCTAGCGGGAGAAGCTACAATGAGCAGTTCTTC
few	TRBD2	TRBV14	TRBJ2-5	CASSRLAGEGETQYF	TGTGCCAGCAGCCGACTAGCGGGAGAAGGAGAGACCCAGTACTTC
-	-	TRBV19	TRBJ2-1	CASSAIIRGNEQFF	TGTGCCAGTAGTGCAATAATTAGGGGCAATGAGCAGTTCTTC
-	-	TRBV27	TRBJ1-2	CASTDLGDSYGYTF	TGTGCCAGCACCGACTTGGGAGACTCCTATGGCTACACCTTC
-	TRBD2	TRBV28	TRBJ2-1	CASHSGSYNEQFF	TGTGCCAGCCATAGCGGGAGCTACAATGAGCAGTTCTTC
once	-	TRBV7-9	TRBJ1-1	CASSQGVNTEAFF	TGTGCCAGCAGCCAAGGGGTGAACACTGAAGCTTTCTTT
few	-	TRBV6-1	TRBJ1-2	CASRRAGSYGYTF	TGTGCCAGCAGGAGGGCAGGATCATATGGCTACACCTTC
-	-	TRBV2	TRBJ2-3	CASSQADDTQYF	TGTGCCAGCAGCCAAGCGGACGATACGCAGTATTTT
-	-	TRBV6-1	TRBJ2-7	CASSEVGSEQYF	TGTGCCAGCAGTGAAGTAGGTAGCGAGCAGTACTTC
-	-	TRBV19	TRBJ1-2	CASSIPGGYTF	TGTGCCAGTAGTATTCCGGGAGGCTACACCTTC
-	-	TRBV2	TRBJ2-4	CATTGAKNIQYF	TGTGCCACTACCGGGGCCAAAAACATTCAGTACTTC
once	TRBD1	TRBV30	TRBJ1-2	CAWSPTDRGYGGYTF	TGTGCCTGGAGCCCGACGGACAGGGGGTATGGCGGCTACACCTTC
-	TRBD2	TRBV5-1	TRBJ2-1	CASSFVTSGPNNEQFF	TGCGCCAGCAGCTTCGTGACTAGCGGCCCGAACAATGAGCAGTTCTTC
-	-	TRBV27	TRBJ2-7	CASSLSAGMPYEQYF	TGTGCCAGCAGTTTATCAGCCGGGATGCCCTACGAGCAGTACTTC
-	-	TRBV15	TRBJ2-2	CATSRVGGLGTGELFF	TGTGCCACCAGCAGAGTCGGGGGTTTGGGCACCGGGGAGCTGTTTTTT
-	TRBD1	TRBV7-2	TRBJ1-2	CASSSRQGWLEGYTF	TGTGCCAGCAGCTCCCGACAGGGATGGCTGGAGGGCTACACCTTC
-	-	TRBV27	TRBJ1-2	CASSLFGGGNYGYTF	TGTGCCAGCAGTTTATTTGGGGGGGGTAACTATGGCTACACCTTC
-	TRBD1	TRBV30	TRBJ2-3	CAWSVGTGTDTQYF	TGTGCCTGGAGTGTGGGGACAGGCACAGATACGCAGTATTTT
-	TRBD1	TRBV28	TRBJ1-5	CASSSPGQGTYSNQPQHF	TGTGCCAGCAGTTCCCCCGGACAGGGTACCTATAGCAATCAGCCCCAGCATTTT
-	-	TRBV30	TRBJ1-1	CAWRRGMNTEAFF	TGTGCCTGGAGGAGGGGGATGAACACTGAAGCTTTCTTT
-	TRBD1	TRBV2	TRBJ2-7	CASSVGTGTYEQYF	TGTGCCAGCAGTGTGGGGACAGGGACTTACGAGCAGTACTTC
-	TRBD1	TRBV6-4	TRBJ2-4	CASRQGLGNIQYF	TGTGCCAGCAGACAGGGGTTGGGAAACATTCAGTACTTC
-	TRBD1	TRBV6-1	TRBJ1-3	CASSRDRDSGNTIYF	TGTGCCAGCAGTAGGGACAGGGACAGTGGAAACACCATATATTTT
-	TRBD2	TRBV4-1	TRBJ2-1	CATQETSGRALGNEQFF	TGCGCCACCCAGGAAACTAGCGGGAGGGCCCTGGGCAATGAGCAGTTCTTC
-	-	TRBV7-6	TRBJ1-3	CASSLNFDSSGNTIYF	TGTGCCAGCAGCTTAAACTTCGACAGCTCTGGAAACACCATATATTTT
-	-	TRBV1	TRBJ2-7	CTSSQAGGHEQYF	TGCACCAGCAGCCAAGCGGGAGGCCACGAGCAGTACTTC
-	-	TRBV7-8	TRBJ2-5	CASSLGSVQETQYF	TGTGCCAGCAGCTTAGGGTCAGTACAAGAGACCCAGTACTTC
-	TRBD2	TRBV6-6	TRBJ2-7	CASSRLAAPYEQYF	TGTGCCAGCAGTCGACTAGCGGCTCCCTACGAGCAGTACTTC
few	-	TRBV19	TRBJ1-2	CASSTLGGGYGYTF	TGTGCCAGTAGTACTCTGGGAGGAGGCTATGGCTACACCTTC
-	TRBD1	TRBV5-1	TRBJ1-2	CASSPGQGEGYTF	TGCGCCAGCAGCCCCGGACAGGGGGAAGGCTACACCTTC
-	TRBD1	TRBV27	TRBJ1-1	CASRTRQGFGTEAFF	TGTGCCAGCAGGACTAGACAGGGGTTCGGGACTGAAGCTTTCTTT
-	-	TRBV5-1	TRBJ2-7	CASSSRDFYSYEQYF	TGCGCCAGCAGCTCTCGGGACTTCTACTCCTACGAGCAGTACTTC
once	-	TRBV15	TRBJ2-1	CATSLGGYNEQFF	TGTGCCACCAGCCTCGGAGGGTACAATGAGCAGTTCTTC
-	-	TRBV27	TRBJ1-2	CASSLSTGIGGYTF	TGTGCCAGCAGTTTATCAACAGGGATCGGTGGCTACACCTTC
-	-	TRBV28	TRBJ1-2	CASSFGGGNYGYTF	TGTGCCAGCAGTTTTGGGGGGGGCAACTATGGCTACACCTTC
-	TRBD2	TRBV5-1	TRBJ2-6	CASSLAEGGFGANVLTF	TGCGCCAGCAGCTTGGCCGAGGGAGGGTTTGGGGCCAACGTCCTGACTTTC